This TCR beta chain was captured by sequencing in a study of cytomegalovirus exposure and HLA in healthy donors. Vbeta (60) and Jbeta (13) primers were used in the PCR. Profiling relied on immunoSEQ multiplex PCR, and the TCRdb table lists in-frame clones only, not all of them. The table has fewer than 250,000 clones, about 88% seen once. With 8 bases removed from V and 3 bases from J, the gap between germline ends came to 6 bases. Germline CDR1 WSHSY, CDR2 SAAADI. The CDR3 is made up of 11 amino acids. Sequencing input: PBMCs. The TCR originated in a woman in her late teens or twenties in good health and CMV-seronegative. This chain links TRBV10-2 with TRBJ2-3; D possibly corresponds to TRBD2 (6 bases). CDR3 loop: CASGTTDTQYF. For the CDR3, the DNA is TGCGCCAGCGGGACTACAGATACGCAGTATTTT.